This T cell receptor beta chain originates from a study of T cell responses to AZD1222 COVID-19 vaccine. Study details: Researchers grouped second doses given at about 4 or about 12 weeks into one pool.

Details on this clone: Its target is not known.

Here immunoSEQ multiplex PCR was the method, and the copy in TCRdb shows in-frame clones only, minus some. Of over 95,000 clones in the sample, 70% to 90% were seen once. After removal of 5 bases from V and 3 bases from J, the junction contained 5 bases not matched to a gene. The CDR3 covers 15 residues. From germline, CDR1 is SGHDT and CDR2 YYEEEE. Whole-study results and caveats: At baseline, seropositivity was found in only five or six AZD1222 recipients. Clonal diversity may have been underestimated in mostly white British donors. Spike-specific TCR breadth and depth went up after people got two AZD1222 doses.

The sequence was obtained from an adult in good health. The chain has TRBV5-6 and TRBJ2-1, with 10 positions matching TRBD2. The sequencing used peripheral blood, collected on day 0 of AZD1222 vaccination. The CDR3: CASSTSGVNYNEQFF. In nucleotides, the CDR3 is TGTGCCAGCAGTACTAGCGGGGTGAACTACAATGAGCAGTTCTTC.